The 13 T cell receptor beta chains in this list originate from one sample, sequenced in a study of blood T cell repertoires in COVID-19. Profiled with immunoSEQ multiplex PCR; TCRdb holds only in-frame clones, not every one. The top ten hold around 1.8% of the sample, which has over 200,000 clones, roughly 80% seen once. The material sequenced was PBMCs or T cells enriched from blood (not recorded which). Receptors originate from a man in his sixties who had recovered from COVID-19.

The chain couples TRBV19 to TRBJ2-1, with D possibly being TRBD1 (6 bases). Germline-derived CDR1 and CDR2 are LNHDA and SQIVND (reference sequence). The CDR3 consists of 15 residues. V lost 1 base to trimming and J lost 4 bases, with 11 bases between them. The CDR3, as DNA: TGTGCCAGTAGTATAGGGGACACCCTATACAATGAGCAGTTCTTC. Its translation is CASSIGDTLYNEQFF. Combining the CDR3 with reference TRBV19 and TRBJ2-1 gives the whole variable domain DGGITQSPKYLFRKEGQNVTLSCEQNLNHDAMYWYRQDPGQGLRLIYYSQIVNDFQKGDIAEGYSVSREKKESFPLTVTSAQKNPTAFYLCASSIGDTLYNEQFFGPGTRLTVL.

This clone was seen once. The genes are TRBV5-6 and TRBJ1-6; 9 positions agree with TRBD1. The junction had 1 base not matched to a gene; V was cut back by 2 bases and J by 7 bases. The CDR3 totals 14 residues. Germline V gives CDR1 SGHDT, CDR2 YYEEEE. CDR3 loop: CASSFTGGNSPLHF. CDR3 DNA sequence: TGTGCCAGCAGCTTCACAGGGGGCAATTCACCCCTCCACTTT.

This sequence joins TRBV19 and TRBJ1-2; D remains ambiguous. This CDR3 comprises 15 residues. V was trimmed by 5 bases and J by 0 bases, leaving 13 bases between them. Germline lookup yields CDR1 LNHDA and CDR2 SQIVND (reference sequence). Written as DNA, the CDR3 is TGTGCCAGTAGTCTAGGACTCCAATCTAACTATGGCTACACCTTC. Protein sequence: CASSLGLQSNYGYTF.

The V and J genes are TRBV7-3 and TRBJ1-5; D gene unclear. V gave up 2 bases and J gave up 9 bases, with 11 bases separating them. CDR3 length: 13 amino acids. Germline V gene lookup returns CDR1 SGHTA and CDR2 FQGTGA. The CDR3 region is CASSLGPSRPQHF. In DNA form, the CDR3 reads TGTGCCAGCAGCTTAGGCCCATCTCGGCCCCAGCATTTT.

This chain uses TRBV11-3 with TRBJ1-6; D is possibly TRBD1 (6 bases). The CDR3 contains 14 residues. Germline V lookup: CDR1 SGHNT, CDR2 YENEEA. V lost 4 bases to trimming and J lost 8 bases, with 12 bases between them. This CDR3 reads CASSSRRTDSPLHF. CDR3 DNA sequence: TGTGCCAGCAGCTCTCGCAGGACAGATTCACCCCTCCACTTT.

Concerning this clone: Other DNA variants within this sample encode the same CDR3. V usage is TRBV15 and J usage is TRBJ1-2, with 9 bases matching TRBD1. V was clipped by 1 base and J by 2 bases; unmatched bases: 2. CDR3 length: 15 residues. Germline V gene sequence: CDR1 LNHNV, CDR2 YYDKDF (reference sequence). CDR3 region: CATSRGTGGNYGYTF. DNA of the CDR3: TGTGCCACCAGCAGAGGCACAGGGGGCAACTATGGCTACACCTTC.

The chain has TRBV7-2 and TRBJ1-1; 9 positions match TRBD1. Trimming took 5 bases from V and 10 from J; bases not matched to a gene: 8. The germline V gene encodes CDR1 SGHTA and CDR2 FQGNSA. This CDR3 comprises 13 residues. CDR3: CASSVGQGRRAFF. The CDR3, as DNA: TGTGCCAGCAGCGTGGGACAGGGTAGGCGAGCTTTCTTT.

The chain has TRBV3-1 (or the pseudogene TRBV3-2) and TRBJ1-2; 10 bases align to TRBD1. Per the germline V gene, CDR1 is LGHDT and CDR2 is YNNKEL (reference sequence). The CDR3 spans 15 residues. Trimming at V came to 4 bases and at J to 8 bases, leaving 10 bases not matched to a gene. The CDR3 DNA sequence: TGTGCCAGCAGCCCCCTGGGTGGGACAGGGGCCGGCTACACCTTC. Protein sequence: CASSPLGGTGAGYTF.

The chain uses TRBV11-3 and TRBJ2-6; D unclear. The CDR3 consists of 17 residues. V was trimmed by 7 bases and J by 0 bases, leaving 16 bases between them. CDR1 is SGHNT and CDR2 is YENEEA in the germline V gene. The CDR3 region is CASTPSIRSSGANVLTF. CDR3 coding DNA: TGTGCCAGCACCCCGTCGATCCGGAGCTCTGGGGCCAACGTCCTGACTTTC. Drawing the rest from reference TRBV11-3 and TRBJ2-6, the complete variable domain is EAGVVQSPRYKIIEKKQPVAFWCNPISGHNTLYWYLQNLGQGPELLIRYENEEAVDDSQLPKDRFSAERLKGVDSTLKIQPAELGDSAVYLCASTPSIRSSGANVLTFGAGSRLTVL.

The V call is TRBV6-5, the J call TRBJ1-4, with D possibly being TRBD1 (6 bases). Trimming took 5 bases from V and 3 from J, leaving 13 bases between them. Germline lookup yields CDR1 MNHEY and CDR2 SVGAGI. The CDR3 is 15 residues long. The CDR3 spells CASSTSGAPNEKLFF. DNA for the CDR3: TGTGCCAGCAGTACTTCAGGGGCCCCTAATGAAAAACTGTTTTTT.

V gene TRBV11-1 combines with J gene TRBJ1-1; possibly TRBD1 for D (6 bases). Germline V gene data show CDR1 as SGHAT and CDR2 as FQDESV (reference sequence). Trimming cost V 6 bases and J 6 bases, with 23 bases left between them. The CDR3 extends over 16 amino acids. For the CDR3, the DNA is TGTGCCAGCAGGAATCCCCAGGGAGGGGGGGACTCTGAAGCTTTCTTT. Translating it yields CASRNPQGGGDSEAFF. The entire variable domain, with the rest obtained from reference TRBV11-1 and TRBJ1-1, is as follows: EAEVAQSPRYKITEKSQAVAFWCDPISGHATLYWYRQILGQGPELLVQFQDESVVDDSQLPKDRFSAERLKGVDSTLKIQPAELGDSAMYLCASRNPQGGGDSEAFFGQGTRLTVV.

This rearrangement joins TRBV6-2 or TRBV6-3 to TRBJ1-1; 7 positions agree with TRBD1. The V and J ends lost 1 base and 4 bases, in that order; junction bases with no gene match: 3. This CDR3 is built from 14 residues. Germline V gene sequence: CDR1 MNHEY, CDR2 SVGEGT. Written as DNA, the CDR3 is TGTGCCAGCAGTTACTTGACAGGGTCCACTGAAGCTTTCTTT. Its translation is CASSYLTGSTEAFF.

The chain has TRBV3-1 (or the pseudogene TRBV3-2) and TRBJ2-2; TRBD2 matches at 11 bases. The CDR3 spans 17 residues. V was pared by 4 bases and J by 6 bases, with 10 bases of the junction left unmatched. The V gene's germline CDR1 is LGHDT and CDR2 YNNKEL (reference sequence). Here the CDR3 reads CASSPLFSGGVAGELFF. For the CDR3, the DNA is TGTGCCAGCAGCCCGCTATTTAGCGGGGGGGTAGCCGGGGAGCTGTTTTTT.